The next 18 T cell receptor beta chains were all read from a single sample in a study of T-cell reconstitution after alpha-beta-depleted transplantation in children. The TCRbeta library incorporated unique molecular identifiers. TCRdb called the PCR reads again in MiXCR, with one record for every CDR3 protein. Among around 230,000 distinct CDR3 sequences, 17% were seen once, and the ten largest hold roughly two fifths. The specimen was PBMCs, mostly from graft donor cells, collected 360 days after TCRalphabeta/CD19-depleted stem cell transplant. These receptors were taken from a male patient aged 2 to 10 who had a stem cell transplant for acute lymphoblastic leukemia, so the T cells may come from the graft donor.

This sequence joins TRBV5-1 and TRBJ2-3; 8 nucleotides agree with TRBD1. In germline, CDR1 is SGHRS, CDR2 YFSETQ. V lost 4 bases, J lost 7 bases, and 5 bases stayed unmatched. CDR3 length equals 13 residues. The DNA for the CDR3 is TGCGCCAGCAGCCATTGGACAGGGAATACGCAGTATTTT. It codes for CASSHWTGNTQYF.

The chain carries TRBV5-1 and TRBJ2-1; D is unclear. This CDR3 region has 15 residues. Trimming stripped 6 bases from V and 2 bases from J, with 15 bases between. CDR1 is SGHRS, CDR2 YFSETQ, per germline. CDR3 DNA sequence: TGCGCCAGCAACATACGCTACCGTACCTACAATGAGCAGTTCTTC. Translating gives CASNIRYRTYNEQFF.

J is TRBJ2-3 and V is TRBV11-2; D gene uncertain. Germline CDR1 is SGHAT and CDR2 is FQNNGV. V shed 0 bases and J shed 2 bases, with 3 bases lying between them. CDR3 length equals 13 residues. In DNA, the CDR3 is TGTGCCAGCAGCTTAGACGCCACAGATACGCAGTATTTT. Translating gives CASSLDATDTQYF.

Many counts were recorded for this clonotype. The chain links TRBV5-1 to TRBJ2-3; 8 nucleotides line up with TRBD1. V was clipped by 3 bases and J by 1 base; unmatched bases: 7. Germline loops: CDR1 SGHRS, CDR2 YFSETQ. The CDR3 sequence is 16 residues long. The CDR3 region is CASSYGTGWGTDTQYF. The CDR3 nucleotides are TGCGCCAGCAGCTACGGGACAGGTTGGGGCACAGATACGCAGTATTTT.

This chain joins TRBV12-3 or TRBV12-4 and TRBJ2-2; D could derive from TRBD1 or TRBD2 (5 bases each). The length of the CDR3 is 14 residues. The V end was cut by 6 bases, the J end by 8 bases, with 16 bases between. CDR3 protein: CASSPGTSPGELFF. CDR3 sequence (DNA): TGTGCCAGCAGCCCCGGGACCTCGCCAGGGGAGCTGTTTTTT.

The chain couples TRBV19 to TRBJ2-1, with 12 bases identical to TRBD1. In germline, CDR1 is LNHDA, CDR2 SQIVND (reference sequence). V trimming: 7 bases; J trimming: 0 bases; junction bases outside the gene matches: 4. This CDR3 has 16 amino acids. The CDR3 DNA reads as TGTGCCAGTAAAGGGACAGGGGGCCTCTCCTACAATGAGCAGTTCTTC. Translated, it gives CASKGTGGLSYNEQFF.

CDR3 sequence: CSVGTGAYNEQFF. DNA of the CDR3: TGCAGCGTTGGGACAGGGGCCTACAATGAGCAGTTCTTC. V is TRBV29-1 and J is TRBJ2-1; 9 nucleotides align to TRBD1. V was pared by 4 bases and J by 2 bases, with 0 bases of the junction left unmatched. The length of the CDR3 is 13 residues. CDR1 and CDR2 from the germline V gene are SQVTM and ANQGSEA.

The V and J genes are TRBV7-2 and TRBJ2-7, with 10 nucleotides matching TRBD1. The CDR3 runs 14 residues. Germline V gene data show CDR1 as SGHTA and CDR2 as FQGNSA. After removal of 6 bases from V and 5 bases from J, the junction contained 7 bases not matched to a gene. CDR3 residues: CASSDGTGVHEQYF. The CDR3 DNA follows: TGTGCCAGCAGTGACGGGACAGGGGTACACGAGCAGTACTTC.

The rearrangement uses TRBV3-1 and TRBJ2-7, with 10 bases fitting TRBD1. V lost 1 base, J lost 4 bases, and 4 bases stayed unmatched. Germline CDR1 is LGHDT and CDR2 is YNNKEL (reference sequence). The CDR3 totals 15 residues. The CDR3 bases are TGTGCCAGCAGCCAAGGGGACAGGGGCTGGTACGAGCAGTACTTC. It translates to CASSQGDRGWYEQYF.

This chain joins TRBV7-9 and TRBJ2-5, with TRBD2 as a possible D gene (6 bases). Per the germline V gene, CDR1 is SEHNR and CDR2 is FQNEAQ (reference sequence). The CDR3 is 15 residues long. V lost 6 bases and J 4 bases, leaving 18 bases between the germline ends. The chain's CDR3 is CASRSTGTDGETQYF. CDR3 nucleotide sequence: TGTGCCAGCAGGTCAACCGGGACTGACGGAGAGACCCAGTACTTC.

V is TRBV12-3 or TRBV12-4 and J is TRBJ2-6; D is undetermined. V lost 3 bases to trimming and J lost 4 bases, with 7 bases between them. This CDR3 region has 14 residues. The DNA of the CDR3 is TGTGCCAGCAGTTTTCGTTCCGGGGCCAACGTCCTGACTTTC. It encodes CASSFRSGANVLTF.

This clonotype was observed a few times. The chain is built from TRBV7-9 and TRBJ2-5, with TRBD2 as a possible D gene (6 bases). V lost 4 bases and J 1 base, leaving 10 bases between the germline ends. The CDR3 extends over 14 amino acids. In germline, CDR1 is SEHNR, CDR2 FQNEAQ (reference sequence). CDR3 residues: CASSSPAGQETQYF. CDR3 DNA sequence: TGTGCCAGCAGCTCGCCAGCGGGCCAAGAGACCCAGTACTTC. The full variable domain, its missing parts supplied by reference TRBV7-9 and TRBJ2-5, is DTGVSQNPRHKITKRGQNVTFRCDPISEHNRLYWYRQTLGQGPEFLTYFQNEAQLEKSRLLSDRFSAERPKGSFSTLEIQRTEQGDSAMYLCASSSPAGQETQYFGPGTRLLVL.

CDR3 sequence reads: CSVDGEFF. CDR3 bases: TGCAGCGTGGACGGGGAGTTCTTC. The V call is TRBV29-1, the J call TRBJ2-1, with D perhaps matching TRBD2 (5 bases). The CDR3 runs 8 residues. Germline loops: CDR1 SQVTM, CDR2 ANQGSEA. V was trimmed by 6 bases and J by 14 bases, leaving 8 bases between them.

The chain uses TRBV12-3 or TRBV12-4 and TRBJ2-3; D may match TRBD1 or TRBD2 (5 bases each). This CDR3 comprises 17 residues. Trimming removed 4 bases at V and 2 bases at J, with 19 bases between. The CDR3 DNA reads TGTGCCAGCAGTTCCCCTGCTAGACAGCGGAACACAGATACGCAGTATTTT. Translating it yields CASSSPARQRNTDTQYF.

The V gene is TRBV5-1, the J gene TRBJ2-7, with unresolved D. This CDR3 spans 20 amino acids. V lost 4 bases and J lost 3, with 32 bases in between. Germline CDR1 reads SGHRS; CDR2 reads YFSETQ. The CDR3 region is CASSNPHDGSSTSWVYEQYF. The CDR3 DNA reads as TGCGCCAGCAGCAATCCCCACGATGGTTCGTCGACTTCTTGGGTCTACGAGCAGTACTTC.

This clonotype has only a few counts. This chain connects TRBV20-1 to TRBJ2-2; TRBD1 matches 9 bases. The ends lost 6 bases at V and 1 base at J; junction bases unmatched: 9. Germline V gives CDR1 DFQATT, CDR2 SNEGSKA (reference sequence). The CDR3 is 16 residues long. CDR3: CSAHLQGQGNTGELFF. In nucleotides, the CDR3 is TGCAGTGCCCACCTGCAGGGACAGGGGAACACCGGGGAGCTGTTTTTT.

This clonotype was seen repeatedly, ten times or more. This chain joins TRBV5-6 and TRBJ1-5; no reliable D call. The CDR3 loop spans 13 amino acids. The germline V gene has CDR1 SGHDT and CDR2 YYEEEE. The V end lost 4 bases, the J end lost 0 bases, and 5 bases lay between the germline ends. CDR3 loop: CASSRNSNQPQHF. Written as DNA, the CDR3 is TGTGCCAGCAGCCGCAATAGCAATCAGCCCCAGCATTTT. The variable domain in full, completed from reference TRBV5-6 and TRBJ1-5, reads DAGVTQSPTHLIKTRGQQVTLRCSPKSGHDTVSWYQQALGQGPQFIFQYYEEEERQRGNFPDRFSGHQFPNYSSELNVNALLLGDSALYLCASSRNSNQPQHFGDGTRLSIL.

V usage is TRBV7-9 and J usage is TRBJ1-3; D may be TRBD1 (6 bases). Trimming stripped 4 bases from V and 0 bases from J, with 13 bases between. Per the germline V gene, CDR1 is SEHNR and CDR2 is FQNEAQ (reference sequence). The CDR3 totals 16 residues. CDR3 bases: TGTGCCAGCAGCTCGGGTAGACAGGCCTCTGGAAACACCATATATTTT. Its translation: CASSSGRQASGNTIYF.